The source of this T cell receptor (beta chain) is a study of blood T cell repertoires in COVID-19 (dated by TCRdb to the early 2020s). Background for the entire study: Samples from collaborators originated in the United States, Italy and Spain and spanned both the acute and convalescent phases of COVID-19. The prospective study material was composed of cDNA or gDNA derived from T cells, B-cell-depleted T cells, or PBMCs. Subjects who had been exposed to COVID-19, were actively infected with it, or had recovered from it provided the deeply sampled blood TCRbeta repertoires that made up the dataset. The repertoires were made available in a free public database intended to serve as a resource for research on the immune response to SARS-CoV-2. The samples were drawn from the first 160 participants of the ongoing ImmuneRACE study and from about 1,200 subjects provided by 6 global collaborators. A de-identified subject ID, COVID-19 status, age in years and sex were almost always included in the sample metadata. Where available, HLA class I and class II types were obtained from metadata supplied by the sample provider rather than from assay-based typing.

Points the paper makes about the study in general: The amount of clinical and demographic metadata varied by source and participant and was provided uncurated.

The sample holds a few counts of this clone. The target of this receptor is not known. Base qualities were left out, and no much larger clone turns up one base away. Participants in the prospective study were enrolled through a virtual design, were aged roughly 18 to 90 years, and lived in approximately 25 United States geographic areas. In the prospective study, participants were assigned to cohorts based on the clinical history participants reported in a screening survey and a study questionnaire. In the prospective study, whole blood, serum and a nasopharyngeal or oropharyngeal swab were collected from each participant by mobile phlebotomists. Additional blood draws and questionnaires over an approximately two-month period could optionally be provided by prospective study participants. Before DNA extraction, prospective study blood samples were shipped either frozen or at room temperature. Reading from cysteine to phenylalanine, the CDR3 counts 14 amino acids. The CDR3 DNA has 42 bases and is translated from base 1. Germline trimming: 6 bases from V, 0 bases from J; junction bases outside gene matches: 4. The germline V gene (reference sequence) specifies MNHEY as CDR1 and SMNVEV as CDR2.

TCRbeta CDR3 regions were amplified from genomic DNA by means of the immunoSEQ Assay, a bias-controlled multiplex PCR. In the paper's pipeline: The number of nucleated cells in each sample was estimated by amplification of reference gene primers within the assay. To quantify the absolute abundance of each unique TCRbeta CDR3 rearrangement, sequence reads were collapsed and filtered. For each sample, productive Simpson clonality was calculated as the square root of Simpson's diversity index over productive rearrangements. The table was pulled from immuneACCESS by TCRdb, which kept in-frame rearrangements only. Such tables lose some clones; where checked, under half of the loss comes from unresolved V genes, and the rest has no known cause. The DNA gave D and trimming, while V, J and clone size come from that table. Recorded for this sample are about 240,000 clones; approximately 83% of them occurred a single time. Around 3.3% of the sample goes to the ten largest clones.

Sequencing was performed on PBMCs or T cells enriched from blood (not recorded which). The rearranged chain carries TRBV27 and TRBJ1-1; 7 central nucleotides agree with TRBD1. This receptor was taken from a woman in her thirties or forties with acute COVID-19. The DNA reads TGTGCCAGCAGGACAGGGACAATGAACACTGAAGCTTTCTTT. The translation is CASRTGTMNTEAFF.